Shown below are 19 T cell receptor beta chains from a single sample sequenced in a study of blood T cells in healthy people across ages. Alongside a J-beta primer mix, a sample-barcoded 5' primer served in a second PCR lasting roughly 7 to 11 cycles. TCRdb recomputed calls from the 5' RACE reads with MiXCR, one row per CDR3 protein. The table records approximately 900,000 distinct CDR3 sequences, about 29% of them present only once. The data were also submitted as part of a second study, on T cells of mothers and their children.

Sequenced sample: blood. Every receptor here comes from a woman aged 35 to 49 in good health.

As concerns this clonotype: This may be a read error, as it is one base from a much larger clone. DNA of the CDR3: TGTGCCAGCAGTTACTCTACAGAGAGCGCAGATACGCAGTATTTT. Protein sequence: CASSYSTESADTQYF. This sequence joins TRBV6-6 and TRBJ2-3; D gene unclear. V shed 0 bases and J shed 4 bases, with 11 bases lying between them. Germline CDR1 reads MNHNY; CDR2 reads SVGAGI (reference sequence). The CDR3 totals 15 residues.

The rearrangement links TRBV20-1 to TRBJ1-4, with D uncertain. Looked up from germline, CDR1 is DFQATT and CDR2 is SNEGSKA (reference sequence). Trimming shortened V by 5 bases and J by 3 bases, and 19 bases separated the two germline ends. The CDR3 loop spans 16 amino acids. CDR3 DNA: TGCAGTGCTCGGCCCGGGTCACATGCGGCTAATGAAAAACTGTTTTTT. Its protein product is CSARPGSHAANEKLFF.

This clonotype was observed at least ten times. A much larger clone is a single base away; this may be a read error. The chain links TRBV6-5 to TRBJ1-2; 9 bases map to TRBD1. V lost 6 bases and J lost 4; bases outside the gene matches: 3. The CDR3 has 13 residues. The germline V gene encodes CDR1 MNHEY and CDR2 SVGAGI. CDR3 sequence: CASRPGQGYGYTF. The CDR3, as DNA: TGTGCCAGCAGACCGGGACAGGGCTATGGCTACACCTTC.

V and J are TRBV6-6 and TRBJ1-5; D not certain. The germline gives CDR1 MNHNY, CDR2 SVGAGI (reference sequence). Trimming removed 6 bases from V and 2 bases from J, with 11 bases in between. The CDR3 loop spans 14 amino acids. The CDR3 DNA reads TGTGCCAGCAGACGCACCGGGGGCAATCAGCCCCAGCATTTT. This encodes CASRRTGGNQPQHF.

This clonotype was observed many times. This may be a read error, as it is one base from a much larger clone. The chain combines TRBV6-4 with TRBJ2-3; 9 bases line up with TRBD2. Germline trimming cut 6 bases from V and 1 base from J; bases unmatched to any gene: 2. The CDR3 runs to 14 residues. Germline values: CDR1 MRHNA, CDR2 SNTAGT. This CDR3 reads CASRERGGTDTQYF. The DNA of the CDR3 is TGTGCCAGCAGGGAGCGGGGGGGCACAGATACGCAGTATTTT.

This clonotype has just a few counts. The chain employs TRBV5-5 and TRBJ1-4; D is undetermined. The CDR3 extends over 20 amino acids. Germline CDR1 and CDR2: SGHKS and YYEKEE (reference sequence). The V and J ends lost 6 bases and 3 bases respectively, with 30 bases between them. The CDR3, as DNA: TGTGCCAGCAACTACCGCTCGGGCCTACCAATGCTTCCGGCTAATGAAAAACTGTTTTTT. It yields the protein CASNYRSGLPMLPANEKLFF.

This clonotype occurred once. J is TRBJ1-4 and V is TRBV29-1; D may be TRBD1 (5 bases). The CDR3 sequence is 14 residues long. The V end was cut by 4 bases, the J end by 8 bases, with 17 bases between. The germline V gene has CDR1 SQVTM and CDR2 ANQGSEA. The CDR3 sequence is CSVVLIGEEEKLFF. In DNA form, the CDR3 reads TGCAGCGTTGTTCTTATAGGGGAAGAGGAAAAACTGTTTTTT.

This clonotype has just a few counts. The rearrangement links TRBV7-2 to TRBJ1-1; D unresolved. This CDR3 has 14 residues. Germline V gives CDR1 SGHTA, CDR2 FQGNSA. Trimming left V 8 bases short and J 1 base short, with 14 bases between. This CDR3 reads CASCLRAGNTEAFF. CDR3 DNA sequence: TGTGCCAGCTGCCTTAGGGCGGGGAACACTGAAGCTTTCTTT.

The rearrangement links TRBV20-1 to TRBJ1-2, with D tentatively TRBD1 (5 bases). Germline V CDR1 and CDR2: DFQATT, SNEGSKA (reference sequence). V was pared by 6 bases and J by 11 bases, with 25 bases between. This CDR3 spans 14 amino acids. This chain's CDR3 is CSALEGILFQGYTF. In DNA, the CDR3 is TGCAGTGCCTTAGAGGGGATACTGTTCCAGGGATACACCTTC.

This clonotype came up a few times. V gene TRBV29-1 combines with J gene TRBJ1-2; D gene uncertain. CDR3 length: 12 amino acids. The V gene lost 7 bases and the J gene lost 2 bases, with 11 bases spanning the gap. Germline-derived CDR1 and CDR2 are SQVTM and ANQGSEA. The CDR3 reads CSALQPNYGYTF. DNA of the CDR3: TGCAGCGCTCTACAACCCAACTATGGCTACACCTTC.

Note on this clonotype: One end of the junction varies from germline; a read error may be responsible. The chain carries TRBV7-9 and TRBJ1-2; maybe TRBD1 (5 bases). This CDR3 region has 15 residues. The germline CDR1 and CDR2 sequences are SEHNR and FQNEAQ (reference sequence). CDR3 DNA sequence: TGTGCCAGCAGACCCGGTTTGGGGGGTAGCTATGGTTACACCTTC. The encoded protein is CASRPGLGGSYGYTF.

This clonotype occurred a few times. The chain employs TRBV29-1 and TRBJ2-1; D is ambiguous. Germline lookup yields CDR1 SQVTM and CDR2 ANQGSEA. This CDR3 region has 11 residues. V dropped 7 bases and J dropped 0 bases, with 4 bases sitting between them. For the CDR3, the DNA is TGCAGCGGGGCCTCCTACAATGAGCAGTTCTTC. Its translation: CSGASYNEQFF.

This clonotype showed up just a few times. The chain employs TRBV7-8 and TRBJ2-5, with 10 positions matching TRBD2. This CDR3 contains 15 residues. Germline CDR1 and CDR2: SGHVS and FQNEAQ. After removal of 5 bases from V and 5 bases from J, the junction contained 8 bases not matched to a gene. The CDR3 nucleotides are TGTGCCAGCAGCCTCACCCTAGCGGGGGTGGAGACCCAGTACTTC. Translated, it gives CASSLTLAGVETQYF. Full variable domain (outside the CDR3, taken from reference TRBV7-8 and TRBJ2-5): GAGVSQSPRYKVAKRGQDVALRCDPISGHVSLFWYQQALGQGPEFLTYFQNEAQLDKSGLPSDRFFAERPEGSVSTLKIQRTQQEDSAVYLCASSLTLAGVETQYFGPGTRLLVL.

This clonotype was recorded many times. The chain combines TRBV24-1 with TRBJ2-3; TRBD1 might be the D (5 bases). Germline CDR1 is KGHDR and CDR2 is SFDVKD. The CDR3 contains 13 residues. Between the trimmed V and J ends, which lost 5 bases and 7 bases, there was a span of 12 bases. This chain's CDR3 is CATSGQTAYTQYF. The CDR3 DNA follows: TGTGCCACCAGTGGTCAGACAGCGTATACGCAGTATTTT.

This clonotype appeared a few times. V and J are TRBV24-1 and TRBJ2-7, with TRBD2 identical over 7 bases. The CDR3 has 16 amino acids. In germline, CDR1 is KGHDR, CDR2 SFDVKD. Unmatched junction bases numbered 12, after V lost 5 bases and J lost 3 bases. The CDR3 reads CATSAVGPAGSYEQYF. The CDR3 nucleotides are TGTGCCACCAGTGCCGTGGGGCCAGCGGGGAGCTACGAGCAGTACTTC.

This clonotype was counted between two and nine times. A much larger clone sits a single nucleotide away, making a read error possible. The chain recombines TRBV29-1 with TRBJ2-7; the D is unclear. The CDR3 loop spans 14 amino acids. The germline V and J ends were trimmed by 1 base and 7 bases, with 17 bases remaining between them. The germline gives CDR1 SQVTM, CDR2 ANQGSEA. CDR3 nucleotide sequence: TGCAGCGTTGAAGTGGGCAACCTTCGTAATGAGCAGTACTTC. Its protein product is CSVEVGNLRNEQYF.

This chain joins TRBV11-2 and TRBJ2-1; D remains unclear. CDR1 is SGHAT and CDR2 is FQNNGV in the germline V gene. This CDR3 contains 14 residues. Trimming took 5 bases from V and 8 from J, leaving 16 bases between them. The CDR3 is CASSPSGGWYEQFF. CDR3 nucleotide sequence: TGTGCCAGCAGCCCTTCCGGCGGATGGTATGAGCAGTTCTTC.

This clonotype was observed at least ten times. The V call is TRBV10-3, the J call TRBJ2-5; D not resolved. Trimming removed 2 bases from V and 11 bases from J, with 9 bases in between. The germline V gene encodes CDR1 ENHRY and CDR2 SYGVKD. CDR3 length: 11 residues. The CDR3 loop is CAISETYQQYF. Here the CDR3 DNA reads TGTGCCATCAGTGAGACATATCAGCAGTACTTC.

This clonotype has at least ten counts. The chain has TRBV3-1 and TRBJ2-1, with 8 bases that match TRBD2. The V gene end was trimmed by 5 bases and the J gene end by 9 bases; junction bases not matched to a gene: 6. Germline V gene lookup returns CDR1 LGHDT and CDR2 YNNKEL (reference sequence). CDR3 length: 13 amino acids. Written as DNA, the CDR3 is TGTGCCAGCAGCATGCAGCGGGGGCTTGAGCAGTTCTTC. This codes for CASSMQRGLEQFF.